The 3 T cell receptor beta chains below all came from one sample that was sequenced in a study of Graves' ophthalmopathy and Graves' hyperthyroidism. TCR beta CDR3 regions were amplified from RNA transcripts. The authors performed first-round RT-PCR with HTBI primers and then a second-round multiplex PCR. TCRdb analysed the multiplex PCR reads with MiXCR anew, one entry per CDR3 protein. The sample records 300,000 to 350,000 distinct CDR3 sequences, roughly 16% being singletons. Sample: peripheral blood. The receptors come from an adult man with Graves' ophthalmopathy.

This clonotype was seen ten or more times. The J gene is TRBJ1-1, the V gene TRBV6-1; 7 bases map to TRBD1. CDR1 and CDR2 from the germline V gene are MNHNS and SASEGT. CDR3 length: 13 amino acids. Germline trimming cut 8 bases from V and 4 bases from J; bases unmatched to any gene: 7. The CDR3 reads CASWLTGSTEAFF. The CDR3 DNA reads as TGTGCCAGCTGGCTGACAGGGAGCACTGAAGCTTTCTTT.

This rearrangement joins TRBV6-1 to TRBJ1-2, with D maybe TRBD1 (6 bases). Germline CDR1 reads MNHNS; CDR2 reads SASEGT. Deletions cut 6 bases from V and 7 bases from J, with 15 bases between. The CDR3 has 13 residues. The DNA for the CDR3 is TGTGCCAGCAGGTCAGGGGAAGTATCTGGCTACACCTTC. This gives the protein CASRSGEVSGYTF.

This clonotype was recorded many times. The V call is TRBV11-2, the J call TRBJ2-5; D not certain. The CDR3 extends over 16 amino acids. Germline assignment: CDR1 SGHAT and CDR2 FQNNGV. Trimming removed 5 bases at V and 5 bases at J, with 21 bases between. CDR3 nucleotide sequence: TGTGCCAGCAGCCCACTCTCTGTCAGTCCTGGGGAGACCCAGTACTTC. Translated: CASSPLSVSPGETQYF.